This T cell receptor beta chain originates from a study of blood T cell repertoires in COVID-19. About the research overall: The samples span acute and convalescent COVID-19 from the United States, Italy and Spain. The analysed material was cDNA or gDNA that came from T cells, B-cell-depleted T cells, or PBMCs.

The authors' processing: Cell counts per sample came from amplifying reference gene primers. TCRdb's copy holds only in-frame clones and misses some; the assay was immunoSEQ multiplex PCR. V and J calls and clone size follow that table, whereas D and trimming were derived from the DNA. In the table there are tens of thousands of clones, about nine tenths of which are singletons. The V gene lost 0 bases and the J gene lost 10 bases, with 20 bases spanning the gap. The CDR3 extends over 16 amino acids. The germline gives CDR1 SGHNT, CDR2 YYREEE (reference sequence). A single count supports this clone. The origin of this receptor is a woman between 45 and 60 years old with acute or convalescent COVID-19. This chain joins TRBV5-4 and TRBJ2-1, with a possible D match to TRBD2 (6 bases). The sequenced sample was peripheral blood. The CDR3 DNA reads TGTGCCAGCAGCTTGGATATAGGTCGGGGGTATGGCGAGCAGTTCTTC. Translated, it gives CASSLDIGRGYGEQFF.